The rows below give T cell receptor beta chains drawn from one sample of a study of blood T cell repertoires in COVID-19. Using immunoSEQ multiplex PCR, the repertoire was profiled, and TCRdb retains in-frame clones only, with some absent. Of roughly 260,000 clones in the sample, 88% are singletons; the top ten hold less than 5%. Specimen: peripheral blood. These receptors were taken from a man aged 60 to 75 who had recovered from COVID-19. Both conserved end residues are part of each CDR3. D genes are given only for firm matches. Clone sizes are given selectively: once, few, many, or a class where the clone is expanded.

>TRBV5-5|TRBJ1-4|.|.
CASSLGLVNEKLFF
TGTGCCAGCAGCCTGGGACTGGTTAATGAAAAACTGTTTTTT
>TRBV27|TRBJ1-2|.|.
CASSNTHNYGYTF
TGTGCCAGCAGCAACACACATAACTATGGCTACACCTTC
>TRBV4-1|TRBJ2-5|.|TRBD1
CASSRYEDRGYGETQYF
TGCGCCAGCAGCCGTTACGAGGACAGGGGGTATGGGGAGACCCAGTACTTC
>TRBV18|TRBJ1-3|.|.
CASSDSAGNTIYF
TGTGCCAGCTCAGACAGCGCTGGAAACACCATATATTTT
>TRBV18|TRBJ2-5|.|TRBD1
CASSPGTAQETQYF
TGTGCCAGCTCCCCCGGGACAGCCCAAGAGACCCAGTACTTC
>TRBV14|TRBJ1-2|.|TRBD1
CASSHNPAGQGKDGYTF
TGTGCCAGCAGCCACAATCCCGCCGGACAGGGCAAGGATGGCTACACCTTC
>TRBV19|TRBJ1-2|.|.
CASRSGGDYGYTF
TGTGCCAGTAGATCGGGCGGGGACTATGGCTACACCTTC
>TRBV6-5|TRBJ2-7|once|TRBD1
CASIPATGGSGEQYF
TGTGCCAGCATTCCCGCGACAGGGGGATCAGGGGAGCAGTACTTC
>TRBV18|TRBJ2-7|few|.
CASSPAVSDEQYF
TGTGCCAGCTCACCCGCGGTAAGTGACGAGCAGTACTTC
>TRBV30|TRBJ1-6|.|.
CAWRDRGNSPLHF
TGTGCCTGGAGGGATAGGGGGAATTCACCCCTCCACTTT
>TRBV4-2|TRBJ1-3|.|.
CASSQEQGRAGNTIYF
TGTGCCAGCAGCCAAGAGCAGGGCAGGGCGGGAAACACCATATATTTT
>TRBV9|TRBJ1-3|.|TRBD1
CASGQGAPGNTIYF
TGTGCCAGCGGGCAGGGGGCGCCTGGAAACACCATATATTTT
>TRBV29-1|TRBJ2-7|few|.
CSVGKPGTYEQYF
TGCAGCGTTGGGAAGCCGGGAACCTACGAGCAGTACTTC
>TRBV3-1/TRBV3-2|TRBJ1-6|.|TRBD1
CASSQAGQVNSPLHF
TGTGCCAGCAGCCAAGCGGGACAGGTTAATTCACCCCTCCACTTT
>TRBV30|TRBJ1-2|.|TRBD1
CAGTRDRVNYGYTF
TGTGCCGGAACACGGGACAGGGTTAACTATGGCTACACCTTC
>TRBV19|TRBJ2-1|.|.
CASSKAGGYNEQFF
TGTGCCAGTAGTAAGGCAGGTGGTTACAATGAGCAGTTCTTC
>TRBV12-5|TRBJ2-7|.|TRBD1
CASGIGPGQGTYEQYF
TGTGCTAGTGGTATAGGACCGGGACAGGGCACCTACGAGCAGTACTTC
>TRBV20-1|TRBJ1-2|.|.
CSASSPGENGYTF
TGCAGTGCTAGTTCCCCGGGGGAGAATGGCTACACCTTC
>TRBV18|TRBJ2-2|.|.
CASSPRTTSGELFF
TGTGCCAGCTCCCCCAGAACTACGTCCGGGGAGCTGTTTTTT
>TRBV3-1/TRBV3-2|TRBJ1-5|.|.
CASSQGQRSNQPQHF
TGTGCCAGCAGCCAAGGACAGAGGAGCAATCAGCCCCAGCATTTT
>TRBV12-3/TRBV12-4|TRBJ1-2|.|.
CASSLRTDYGYTF
TGTGCCAGCAGTTTAAGGACAGACTATGGCTACACCTTC
>TRBV5-1|TRBJ2-5|once|.
CASSFQGGAETQYF
TGCGCCAGCAGCTTCCAGGGCGGTGCAGAGACCCAGTACTTC
>TRBV21-1|TRBJ2-3|.|.
CASNLGSDQTDTQYF
TGTGCCAGCAACCTAGGAAGTGATCAAACAGATACGCAGTATTTT
>TRBV6-5|TRBJ2-7|.|TRBD1
CASTLERDSAYEQYF
TGTGCCAGCACCTTAGAAAGGGACAGCGCCTACGAGCAGTACTTC
>TRBV18|TRBJ2-1|.|TRBD1
CASSRTQGAYNEQFF
TGTGCCAGCTCACGCACGCAGGGGGCCTACAATGAGCAGTTCTTC
>TRBV29-1|TRBJ1-1|.|TRBD1
CSVQGQGKMFAFF
TGCAGCGTCCAGGGACAGGGAAAAATGTTCGCTTTCTTT
>TRBV5-1|TRBJ2-3|.|TRBD1
CASSLVPAEAGGRDTQYF
TGCGCCAGCAGCTTGGTACCGGCCGAAGCAGGGGGACGAGATACGCAGTATTTT
>TRBV15|TRBJ2-1|.|.
CATFARGTLYNEQFF
TGTGCCACCTTTGCCAGGGGAACACTATACAATGAGCAGTTCTTC
>TRBV7-9|TRBJ2-1|.|.
CASSSGTANEQFF
TGTGCCAGCAGCTCCGGGACTGCCAATGAGCAGTTCTTC
>TRBV12-2|TRBJ1-2|.|.
CASRFRVSTYGYTF
TGTGCAAGTCGCTTCAGGGTGAGCACCTATGGCTACACCTTC
>TRBV14|TRBJ1-4|.|.
CASSQGGRGEKLFF
TGTGCCAGCAGCCAAGGGGGCAGGGGCGAAAAACTGTTTTTT
>TRBV2|TRBJ2-2|.|.
CASKEQSNTGELFF
TGTGCCAGCAAGGAACAGTCGAACACCGGGGAGCTGTTTTTT
>TRBV4-1|TRBJ1-1|.|.
CASSQVGAGPNTEAFF
TGCGCCAGCAGCCAAGTGGGGGCAGGGCCGAACACTGAAGCTTTCTTT
>TRBV6-5|TRBJ1-4|.|.
CASSYGGTNEKLFF
TGTGCCAGCAGTTACGGGGGGACTAATGAAAAACTGTTTTTT
>TRBV7-3|TRBJ2-3|.|TRBD1
CASSLNRGDTQYF
TGTGCCAGCAGCTTAAACAGGGGAGATACGCAGTATTTT
>TRBV7-2|TRBJ1-6|once|TRBD1
CASSFTGDPYNSPLHF
TGTGCCAGCAGCTTTACAGGGGATCCCTATAATTCACCCCTCCACTTT
>TRBV7-2|TRBJ2-1|.|.
CASSFVPQAGSNNEQFF
TGTGCCAGCAGTTTCGTCCCCCAGGCGGGCTCAAACAATGAGCAGTTCTTC
>TRBV19|TRBJ1-5|.|.
CASSIVSLQFNQPQHF
TGTGCCAGTAGTATAGTCTCTCTACAGTTTAATCAGCCCCAGCATTTT
>TRBV5-6|TRBJ1-4|.|.
CASSLGWRLTEKLFF
TGTGCCAGCAGCCTTGGATGGAGGTTGACTGAAAAACTGTTTTTT
>TRBV5-1|TRBJ2-1|once|.
CASSLAAGAEQFF
TGCGCCAGCAGCTTGGCGGCAGGGGCTGAGCAGTTCTTC
>TRBV10-2|TRBJ1-1|.|.
CASRLAGGGDTEAFF
TGCGCCAGCAGGTTGGCGGGGGGGGGTGACACTGAAGCTTTCTTT
>TRBV9|TRBJ2-1|.|TRBD2
CASSVEGLAGDEQFF
TGTGCCAGCAGCGTAGAGGGACTAGCGGGGGATGAGCAGTTCTTC
>TRBV4-1|TRBJ1-1|.|.
CASSQGDGFNTEAFF
TGCGCCAGCAGCCAAGGCGACGGGTTCAACACTGAAGCTTTCTTT
>TRBV27|TRBJ1-5|.|TRBD1
CASSLSRTGGSNQPQHF
TGTGCCAGCAGTTTATCCCGGACAGGGGGCAGCAATCAGCCCCAGCATTTT
>TRBV6-1|TRBJ1-1|.|.
CASSEEGDGEAFF
TGTGCCAGCAGTGAAGAGGGGGATGGTGAAGCTTTCTTT
>TRBV7-8|TRBJ2-7|.|TRBD1
CASSLGGSGQGYEQYF
TGTGCCAGCAGCTTGGGGGGTTCGGGACAGGGATACGAGCAGTACTTC